This record concerns one T cell receptor beta chain sequence. Participants were aged roughly 18 to 90 years, lived in over 20 US areas, and enrolled virtually. Here immunoSEQ multiplex PCR was the method, and the copy in TCRdb shows in-frame clones only, minus some. The sample has about 400,000 clones, about 83% seen once. The CDR3 sequence is 15 residues long. Trimming cost V 5 bases and J 2 bases; bases outside gene matches: 9. Per germline, CDR1 SGHTA and CDR2 FQGNSA. The sample belongs to a study of blood T cell repertoires in COVID-19. Sequencing was performed on PBMCs or T cells enriched from blood (not recorded which). The receptor's source is a woman between 45 and 60 years old who had recovered from COVID-19. This chain connects TRBV7-2 to TRBJ2-7; 7 nucleotides line up with TRBD2. This CDR3 reads CASSRGAGEAYEQYF. The CDR3 DNA sequence: TGTGCCAGCAGCCGCGGGGCGGGGGAAGCCTACGAGCAGTACTTC.